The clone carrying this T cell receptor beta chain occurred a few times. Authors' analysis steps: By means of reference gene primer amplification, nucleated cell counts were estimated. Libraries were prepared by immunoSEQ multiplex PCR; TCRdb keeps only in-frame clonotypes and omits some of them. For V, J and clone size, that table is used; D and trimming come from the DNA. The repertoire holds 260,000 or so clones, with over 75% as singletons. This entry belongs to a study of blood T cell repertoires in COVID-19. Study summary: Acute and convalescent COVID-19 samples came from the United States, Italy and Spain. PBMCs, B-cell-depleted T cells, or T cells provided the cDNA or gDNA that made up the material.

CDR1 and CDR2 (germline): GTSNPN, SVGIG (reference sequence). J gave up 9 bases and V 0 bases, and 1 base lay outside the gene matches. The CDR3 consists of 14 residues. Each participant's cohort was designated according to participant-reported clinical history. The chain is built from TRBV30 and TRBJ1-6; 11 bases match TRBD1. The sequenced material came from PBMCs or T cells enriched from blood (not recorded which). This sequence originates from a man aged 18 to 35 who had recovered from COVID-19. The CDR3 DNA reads TGTGCCTGGAGTGTGGGGACAGGGGGTTCACCCCTCCACTTT. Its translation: CAWSVGTGGSPLHF.